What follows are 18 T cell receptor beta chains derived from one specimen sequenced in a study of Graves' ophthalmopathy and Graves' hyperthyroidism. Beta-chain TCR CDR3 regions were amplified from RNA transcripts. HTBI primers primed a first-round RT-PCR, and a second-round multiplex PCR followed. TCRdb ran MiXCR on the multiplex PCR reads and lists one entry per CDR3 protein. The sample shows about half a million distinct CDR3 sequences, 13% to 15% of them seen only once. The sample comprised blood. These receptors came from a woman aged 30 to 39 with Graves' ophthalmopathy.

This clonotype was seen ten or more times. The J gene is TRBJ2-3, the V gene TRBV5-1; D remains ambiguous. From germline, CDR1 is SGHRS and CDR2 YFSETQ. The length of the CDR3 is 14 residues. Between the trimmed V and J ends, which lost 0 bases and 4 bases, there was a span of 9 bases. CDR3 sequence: CASSLERAADTQYF. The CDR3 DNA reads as TGCGCCAGCAGCTTGGAACGGGCGGCAGATACGCAGTATTTT.

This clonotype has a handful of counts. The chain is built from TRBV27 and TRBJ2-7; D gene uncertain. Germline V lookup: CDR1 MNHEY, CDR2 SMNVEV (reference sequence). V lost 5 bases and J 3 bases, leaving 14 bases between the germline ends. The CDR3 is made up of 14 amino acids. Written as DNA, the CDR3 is TGTGCCAGCAGTCCCCAGGTCTTGGGCTACGAGCAGTACTTC. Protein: CASSPQVLGYEQYF.

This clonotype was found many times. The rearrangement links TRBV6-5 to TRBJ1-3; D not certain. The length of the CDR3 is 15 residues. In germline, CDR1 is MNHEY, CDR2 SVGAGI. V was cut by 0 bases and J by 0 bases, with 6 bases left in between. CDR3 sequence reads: CASSYSPNSGNTIYF. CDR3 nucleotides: TGTGCCAGCAGTTACTCGCCGAACTCTGGAAACACCATATATTTT.

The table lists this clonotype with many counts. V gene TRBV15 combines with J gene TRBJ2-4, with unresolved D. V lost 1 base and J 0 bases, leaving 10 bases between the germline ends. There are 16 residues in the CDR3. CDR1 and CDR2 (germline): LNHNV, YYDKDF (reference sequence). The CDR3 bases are TGTGCCACCAGCAGAGGTGGAGATTTAGCCAAAAACATTCAGTACTTC. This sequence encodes CATSRGGDLAKNIQYF.

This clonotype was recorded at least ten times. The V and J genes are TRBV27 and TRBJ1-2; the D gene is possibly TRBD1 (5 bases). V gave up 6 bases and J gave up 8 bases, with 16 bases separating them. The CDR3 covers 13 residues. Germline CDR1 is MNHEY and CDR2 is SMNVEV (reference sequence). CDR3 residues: CASSPRASAGYTF. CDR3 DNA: TGTGCCAGCAGCCCCAGGGCTTCGGCCGGCTACACCTTC.

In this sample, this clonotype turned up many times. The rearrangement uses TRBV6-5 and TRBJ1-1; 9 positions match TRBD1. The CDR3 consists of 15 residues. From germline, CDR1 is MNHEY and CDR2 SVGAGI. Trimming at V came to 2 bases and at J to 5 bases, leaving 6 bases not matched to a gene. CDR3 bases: TGTGCCAGCAGTTACCGGGACAGGGCAGGGACTGAAGCTTTCTTT. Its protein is CASSYRDRAGTEAFF.

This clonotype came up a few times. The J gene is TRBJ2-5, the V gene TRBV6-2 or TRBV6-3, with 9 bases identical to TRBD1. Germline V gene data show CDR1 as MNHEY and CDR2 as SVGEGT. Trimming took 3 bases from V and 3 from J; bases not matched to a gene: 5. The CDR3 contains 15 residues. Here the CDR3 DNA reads TGTGCCAGCAGTTATCCCGGGACAGGGAAAGAGACCCAGTACTTC. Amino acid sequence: CASSYPGTGKETQYF.

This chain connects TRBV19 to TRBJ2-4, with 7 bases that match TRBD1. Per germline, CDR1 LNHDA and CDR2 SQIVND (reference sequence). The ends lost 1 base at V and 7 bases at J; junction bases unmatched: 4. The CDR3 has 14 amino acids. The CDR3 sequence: CASSIGGRGNIQYF. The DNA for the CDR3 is TGTGCCAGTAGTATAGGTGGCAGGGGGAACATTCAGTACTTC.

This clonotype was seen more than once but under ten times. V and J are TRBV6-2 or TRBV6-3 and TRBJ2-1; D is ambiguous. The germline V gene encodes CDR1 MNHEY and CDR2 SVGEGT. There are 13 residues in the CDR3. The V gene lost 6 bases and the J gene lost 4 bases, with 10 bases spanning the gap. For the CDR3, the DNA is TGTGCCAGCAGGGCGGTAGAGTACAATGAGCAGTTCTTC. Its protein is CASRAVEYNEQFF.

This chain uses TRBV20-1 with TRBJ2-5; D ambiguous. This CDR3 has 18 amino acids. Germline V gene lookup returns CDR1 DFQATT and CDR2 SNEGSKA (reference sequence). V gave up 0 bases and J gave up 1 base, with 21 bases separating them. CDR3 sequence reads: CSARDSTPLTGVQETQYF. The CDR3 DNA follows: TGCAGTGCTAGAGACTCTACACCCCTGACGGGTGTCCAAGAGACCCAGTACTTC.

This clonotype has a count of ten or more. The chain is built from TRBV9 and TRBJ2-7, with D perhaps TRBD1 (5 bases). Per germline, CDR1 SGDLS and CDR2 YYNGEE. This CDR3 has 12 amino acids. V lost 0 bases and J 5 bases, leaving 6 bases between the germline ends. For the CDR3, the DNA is TGTGCCAGCAGCGTAGCAGGGCACGAGCAGTACTTC. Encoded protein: CASSVAGHEQYF.

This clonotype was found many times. CDR3 DNA: TGTGCCAGCGGGGGGTTCGGCGAGCAGTACTTC. This codes for CASGGFGEQYF. The chain recombines TRBV28 with TRBJ2-7, with D possibly matching TRBD2 (6 bases). Trimming left V 8 bases short and J 6 bases short, with 11 bases between. There are 11 residues in the CDR3. Germline assignment: CDR1 MDHEN and CDR2 SYDVKM.

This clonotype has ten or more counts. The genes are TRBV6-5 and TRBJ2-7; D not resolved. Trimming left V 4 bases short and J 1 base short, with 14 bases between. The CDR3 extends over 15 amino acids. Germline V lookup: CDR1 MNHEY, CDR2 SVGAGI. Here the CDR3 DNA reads TGTGCCAGCAGTTCGGCTACCGCGGTTTCCTACGAGCAGTACTTC. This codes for CASSSATAVSYEQYF.

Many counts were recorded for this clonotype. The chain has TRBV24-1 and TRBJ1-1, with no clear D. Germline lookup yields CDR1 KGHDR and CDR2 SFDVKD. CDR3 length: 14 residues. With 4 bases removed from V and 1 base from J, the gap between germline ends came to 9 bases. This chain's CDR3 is CATSEGPSNTEAFF. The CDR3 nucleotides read TGTGCCACCAGTGAAGGACCCTCGAACACTGAAGCTTTCTTT.

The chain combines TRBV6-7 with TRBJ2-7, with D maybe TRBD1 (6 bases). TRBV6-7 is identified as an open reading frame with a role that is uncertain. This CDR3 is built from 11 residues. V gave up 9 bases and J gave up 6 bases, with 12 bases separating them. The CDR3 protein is CARQGEVEQYF. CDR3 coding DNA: TGTGCCAGACAGGGAGAGGTCGAGCAGTACTTC.

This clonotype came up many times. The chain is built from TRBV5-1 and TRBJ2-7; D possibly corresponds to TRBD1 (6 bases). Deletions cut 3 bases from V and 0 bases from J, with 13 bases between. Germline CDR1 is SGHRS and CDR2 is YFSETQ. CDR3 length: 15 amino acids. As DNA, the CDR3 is TGCGCCAGCAGCTACCAGACAGGCACCTCCTACGAGCAGTACTTC. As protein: CASSYQTGTSYEQYF.

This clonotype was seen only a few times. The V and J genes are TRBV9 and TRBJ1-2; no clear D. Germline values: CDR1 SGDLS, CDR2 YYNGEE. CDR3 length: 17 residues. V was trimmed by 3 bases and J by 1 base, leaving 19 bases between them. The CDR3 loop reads CASSGEGRANLNYGYTF. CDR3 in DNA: TGTGCCAGCAGCGGTGAGGGTCGTGCGAATCTTAACTATGGCTACACCTTC.

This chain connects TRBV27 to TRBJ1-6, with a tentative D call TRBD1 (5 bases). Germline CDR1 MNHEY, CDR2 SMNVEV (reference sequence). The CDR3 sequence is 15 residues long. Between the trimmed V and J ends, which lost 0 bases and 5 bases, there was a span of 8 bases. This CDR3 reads CASSLSTANNSPLHF. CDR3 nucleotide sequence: TGTGCCAGCAGTTTATCGACAGCAAATAATTCACCCCTCCACTTT.